The 32 T cell receptor beta chains in this list originate from one sample, sequenced in a study of cytomegalovirus exposure and HLA in healthy donors. The PCR ran on 60 Vbeta and 13 Jbeta primers. Here immunoSEQ multiplex PCR was the method, and the copy in TCRdb shows in-frame clones only, minus some. The sample contains more than 100,000 clones, around 67% of which appear only once. The sequencing sample was made of PBMCs. Every receptor here comes from a woman aged 40 to 50 in good health and CMV-seronegative.

For the CDR3, the DNA is TGCGCCAGCAGCCAAGGTTCAGGGAATAATCAGCCCCAGCATTTT. Its translation is CASSQGSGNNQPQHF. J is TRBJ1-5 and V is TRBV4-1, with D possibly TRBD1 on 5 matching bases. Germline lookup yields CDR1 MGHRA and CDR2 YSYEKL. Trimming shortened V by 1 base and J by 4 bases, and 11 bases separated the two germline ends. This CDR3 spans 15 amino acids.

The chain recombines TRBV2 with TRBJ2-1; 7 bases agree with TRBD2. Looked up from germline, CDR1 is SNHLY and CDR2 is FYNNEI. The CDR3 runs 16 residues. J lost 6 bases, V lost 6 bases, and 14 bases had no gene match. The CDR3 DNA sequence: TGTGCCAGCAGGGCTAACCGGGGGGACCTACCCAATGAGCAGTTCTTC. This translates into CASRANRGDLPNEQFF.

The rearrangement joins TRBV23-1 to TRBJ2-7; D possibly corresponds to TRBD1 (5 bases). TRBV23-1 is an ORF for which the function is uncertain. The CDR3 is made up of 15 amino acids. The ends were cut back, 8 bases at V and 7 bases at J, with 24 bases in the middle. CDR3 sequence reads: CASRDPGRPPREQYF. The CDR3 bases are TGCGCCAGCCGAGATCCAGGGCGACCTCCGAGGGAGCAGTACTTC.

This clone was detected a few times. The rearrangement links TRBV18 to TRBJ1-3, with D uncertain. The V gene's germline CDR1 is KGHSH and CDR2 LQKENI. V gave up 0 bases and J gave up 2 bases, with 5 bases separating them. The CDR3 is 14 residues long. DNA for the CDR3: TGTGCCAGCTCACCACCGAGGGCTGGAAACACCATATATTTT. Translation gives CASSPPRAGNTIYF.

This chain connects TRBV7-2 to TRBJ1-2, with 9 bases that match TRBD1. The CDR3 runs 13 residues. Losses at the gene ends were 6 bases for V and 3 bases for J; bases not matched to a gene: 2. Germline V gene sequence: CDR1 SGHTA, CDR2 FQGNSA. The chain's CDR3 is CASRRTGDYGYTF. In DNA form, the CDR3 reads TGTGCCAGCAGACGGACAGGGGACTATGGCTACACCTTC.

The genes are TRBV7-9 and TRBJ2-3; D not resolved. This CDR3 spans 17 amino acids. V lost 6 bases and J 5 bases, leaving 24 bases between the germline ends. CDR1 and CDR2 from the germline V gene are SEHNR and FQNEAQ (reference sequence). CDR3 nucleotides: TGTGCCAGCAGTATACCGGTTTTTGGAGTTCGGTTAGATACGCAGTATTTT. Its translation: CASSIPVFGVRLDTQYF.

The rearrangement joins TRBV19 to TRBJ1-2; no clear D gene. V was pared by 7 bases and J by 10 bases, with 10 bases between. Germline-derived CDR1 and CDR2 are LNHDA and SQIVND (reference sequence). This CDR3 comprises 10 residues. The CDR3 protein is CASMALNYTF. CDR3 sequence (DNA): TGTGCCAGTATGGCCTTAAACTACACCTTC.

The chain employs TRBV5-1 and TRBJ2-5; a weak D match, TRBD1 (5 bases). The germline V gene has CDR1 SGHRS and CDR2 YFSETQ. The CDR3 contains 15 residues. V lost 1 base, J lost 4 bases, and 14 bases lay in between. The CDR3 reads CASSLLARAGETQYF. The CDR3 nucleotides read TGCGCCAGCAGCTTGTTGGCCAGGGCAGGAGAGACCCAGTACTTC.

The rearrangement joins TRBV11-3 to TRBJ2-1; D possibly corresponds to TRBD2 (6 bases). CDR1 and CDR2 (germline): SGHNT, YENEEA. The ends were cut back, 5 bases at V and 4 bases at J, with 15 bases in the middle. The CDR3 runs to 15 residues. This chain's CDR3 is CASSPGRSGYNEQFF. The CDR3, as DNA: TGTGCCAGCAGCCCTGGGAGGTCCGGGTACAATGAGCAGTTCTTC. The variable domain in full, completed from reference TRBV11-3 and TRBJ2-1, reads EAGVVQSPRYKIIEKKQPVAFWCNPISGHNTLYWYLQNLGQGPELLIRYENEEAVDDSQLPKDRFSAERLKGVDSTLKIQPAELGDSAVYLCASSPGRSGYNEQFFGPGTRLTVL.

CDR3 region: CASSQGVIQSPLHF. CDR3 coding DNA: TGTGCCAGCAGCCAGGGGGTAATACAATCACCCCTCCACTTT. The chain combines TRBV13 with TRBJ1-6; 7 positions match TRBD1. V lost 5 bases and J lost 10; bases outside the gene matches: 8. CDR1 PRHDT and CDR2 FYEKMQ come from the germline V gene (reference sequence). CDR3 size: 14 residues. Variable domain in full (rest from reference TRBV13 and TRBJ1-6): AAGVIQSPRHLIKEKRETATLKCYPIPRHDTVYWYQQGPGQDPQFLISFYEKMQSDKGSIPDRFSAQQFSDYHSELNMSSLELGDSALYFCASSQGVIQSPLHFGNGTRLTVT.

The chain employs TRBV15 and TRBJ1-2, with D possibly being TRBD1 (5 bases). The germline V gene has CDR1 LNHNV and CDR2 YYDKDF (reference sequence). The V end lost 4 bases, the J end lost 7 bases, and 16 bases lay between the germline ends. There are 14 residues in the CDR3. The CDR3 DNA reads TGTGCCACCAGCACATTCGCAGGGATAGGTGGCTACACCTTC. Translating gives CATSTFAGIGGYTF.

V gene TRBV5-4 combines with J gene TRBJ2-1, with TRBD2 matching 8 bases. V shed 4 bases and J 3 bases; nucleotides not matched to a gene: 6. CDR1 is SGHNT and CDR2 is YYREEE in the germline V gene (reference sequence). This CDR3 has 15 residues. DNA of the CDR3: TGTGCCAGCAGCCCTCAGCGGGGGCTCTACAATGAGCAGTTCTTC. Translated: CASSPQRGLYNEQFF.

This clone was detected a few times. The gene calls are TRBV5-1 and TRBJ2-1; the match to TRBD2 covers 9 bases. Per the germline V gene, CDR1 is SGHRS and CDR2 is YFSETQ. V trimming: 0 bases; J trimming: 3 bases; junction bases outside the gene matches: 4. This CDR3 spans 16 amino acids. Written as DNA, the CDR3 is TGCGCCAGCAGCTTGGCCGCTAGCGGGAACTACAATGAGCAGTTCTTC. This gives the protein CASSLAASGNYNEQFF.

The chain uses TRBV5-6 and TRBJ2-6; 7 bases line up with TRBD2. J gave up 2 bases and V 2 bases, and 1 base lay outside the gene matches. The V gene's germline CDR1 is SGHDT and CDR2 YYEEEE. There are 15 residues in the CDR3. Here the CDR3 reads CASSFRGAGANVLTF. The CDR3 region has the DNA TGTGCCAGCAGCTTTCGGGGGGCTGGGGCCAACGTCCTGACTTTC. Together with reference TRBV5-6 and TRBJ2-6, the CDR3 gives the full variable domain: DAGVTQSPTHLIKTRGQQVTLRCSPKSGHDTVSWYQQALGQGPQFIFQYYEEEERQRGNFPDRFSGHQFPNYSSELNVNALLLGDSALYLCASSFRGAGANVLTFGAGSRLTVL.

This clone was seen a single time. The gene calls are TRBV7-3 and TRBJ2-3, with 7 bases identical to TRBD2. V lost 6 bases, J lost 2 bases, and 23 bases stayed unmatched. CDR1 is SGHTA and CDR2 is FQGTGA in the germline V gene. CDR3 length equals 20 residues. The CDR3 sequence is CASSPFPTSLRGGDTDTQYF. The CDR3 DNA reads TGTGCCAGCAGTCCATTTCCCACCTCGCTTCGCGGGGGAGACACAGATACGCAGTATTTT.

As concerns this clone: Additional DNA sequences in this sample encode the identical CDR3. This chain links TRBV6-1 with TRBJ2-7; tentatively, D is TRBD1 (5 bases). The CDR3 sequence is 14 residues long. Deletions cut 0 bases from V and 2 bases from J, with 8 bases between. CDR1 is MNHNS and CDR2 is SASEGT in the germline V gene. DNA of the CDR3: TGTGCCAGCAGTGAAGCGCGCAGGGCCTACGAGCAGTACTTC. This codes for CASSEARRAYEQYF.

This chain uses TRBV4-2 with TRBJ2-7, with 10 positions matching TRBD1. The CDR3 runs to 17 residues. Trimming cost V 0 bases and J 3 bases; bases outside gene matches: 8. CDR1 and CDR2 (germline): LGHNA, YNFKEQ. CDR3 loop: CASSQDHWDRGGYEQYF. CDR3 in DNA: TGTGCCAGCAGCCAAGATCATTGGGACAGGGGTGGCTACGAGCAGTACTTC.

The chain joins TRBV5-1 to TRBJ2-1, with D possibly matching TRBD2 (5 bases). Trimming removed 5 bases at V and 7 bases at J, with 13 bases between. The CDR3 loop spans 13 amino acids. Germline loops: CDR1 SGHRS, CDR2 YFSETQ. The DNA of the CDR3 is TGCGCCAGCAGTCCTCGGGGTGGGAATGAGCAGTTCTTC. Protein: CASSPRGGNEQFF. Supplemented by reference TRBV5-1 and TRBJ2-1, the full variable domain reads KAGVTQTPRYLIKTRGQQVTLSCSPISGHRSVSWYQQTPGQGLQFLFEYFSETQRNKGNFPGRFSGRQFSNSRSEMNVSTLELGDSALYLCASSPRGGNEQFFGPGTRLTVL.

The V and J genes are TRBV19 and TRBJ2-1; D may be TRBD2 (5 bases). There are 15 residues in the CDR3. From germline, CDR1 is LNHDA and CDR2 SQIVND (reference sequence). V was cut by 3 bases and J by 6 bases, with 15 bases left in between. The CDR3 spells CASSIARIRGNEQFF. CDR3 DNA: TGTGCCAGTAGTATTGCCAGAATCCGGGGCAATGAGCAGTTCTTC.

The chain joins TRBV21-1 to TRBJ2-7; TRBD1, the table's D call, lacks a check against the DNA. TRBV21-1 counts as a pseudogene. This CDR3 has 12 amino acids. CDR3 residues: CATDRCSYEQYF. The DNA of the CDR3 is TGTGCCACCGACAGGTGCTCCTACGAGCAGTACTTC.

The rearrangement joins TRBV4-2 to TRBJ2-1; D perhaps matches TRBD1 (5 bases). The germline V gene has CDR1 LGHNA and CDR2 YNFKEQ. V lost 0 bases, J lost 0 bases, and 9 bases lay in between. This CDR3 is built from 16 residues. CDR3 coding DNA: TGTGCCAGCAGCCAAGATCAGCAGGGCTCCTACAATGAGCAGTTCTTC. Amino acids: CASSQDQQGSYNEQFF.

CDR3 nucleotides: TGCGCCAGCAGCATCCGGACTAGCGGGGGAGAGACCCAGTACTTC. This encodes CASSIRTSGGETQYF. This chain uses TRBV4-3 with TRBJ2-5; 13 bases agree with TRBD2. This CDR3 has 15 amino acids. J was trimmed by 4 bases and V by 5 bases; bases with no gene match: 4. Germline V lookup: CDR1 LGHNA, CDR2 YSLEER.

The chain carries TRBV4-3 and TRBJ2-7; 9 bases fit TRBD2. Trimming at V came to 5 bases and at J to 2 bases, leaving 13 bases not matched to a gene. The CDR3 extends over 17 amino acids. Per germline, CDR1 LGHNA and CDR2 YSLEER. The CDR3 reads CASSEAPSGTPTYEQYF. The CDR3 bases are TGCGCCAGCAGCGAGGCTCCTAGCGGGACACCTACCTACGAGCAGTACTTC.

This clone was counted once. The CDR3 protein is CASSEGATLFGYGYTF. The CDR3 DNA is TGTGCCAGCAGCGAGGGTGCGACTCTCTTCGGGTATGGCTACACCTTC. V usage is TRBV25-1 and J usage is TRBJ1-2; D is unclear. Trimming cost V 6 bases and J 5 bases, with 22 bases left between them. The CDR3 has 16 residues. Germline loops: CDR1 MGHDK, CDR2 SYGVNS.

This clone was found once. J is TRBJ2-7 and V is TRBV5-6, with 8 bases aligning to TRBD2. Germline assignment: CDR1 SGHDT and CDR2 YYEEEE. The CDR3 covers 16 residues. V trimming: 2 bases; J trimming: 6 bases; junction bases outside the gene matches: 13. For the CDR3, the DNA is TGTGCCAGCAGCTTACCCCGGGGGGGACGGAGCGGCGAGCAGTACTTC. Translation: CASSLPRGGRSGEQYF.

The rearrangement uses TRBV19 and TRBJ2-1, with a tentative D call TRBD1 (5 bases). The CDR3 length is 11 residues. Trimming shortened V by 9 bases and J by 10 bases, and 13 bases separated the two germline ends. Looked up from germline, CDR1 is LNHDA and CDR2 is SQIVND (reference sequence). CDR3 protein: CASGTQVEQFF. In nucleotides, the CDR3 is TGTGCCAGCGGTACACAGGTAGAGCAGTTCTTC.

This chain joins TRBV27 and TRBJ1-2; the match to TRBD1 covers 7 bases. CDR1 is MNHEY, CDR2 SMNVEV, per germline (reference sequence). V trimming: 4 bases; J trimming: 4 bases; junction bases outside the gene matches: 15. CDR3 length: 17 amino acids. CDR3 loop: CASSSSLQGMRAYGYTF. The CDR3, as DNA: TGTGCCAGCAGTTCTTCCCTACAGGGGATGCGTGCCTATGGCTACACCTTC.

The chain employs TRBV6-6 and TRBJ2-7, with 11 bases fitting TRBD1. The trim removed 6 bases at V and 12 bases at J, leaving 4 bases unmatched. Germline CDR1 reads MNHNY; CDR2 reads SVGAGI (reference sequence). This CDR3 is 11 amino acids long. CDR3 loop: CASSGDRGRYF. The CDR3, as DNA: TGTGCCAGCAGCGGGGACAGGGGGAGGTACTTC.

The V call is TRBV7-8, the J call TRBJ2-5; TRBD2 matches 12 bases. The J call may not be correct, given that the DNA end is closer to TRBJ2-7. Germline lookup yields CDR1 SGHVS and CDR2 FQNEAQ. CDR3 length: 15 amino acids. The CDR3 nucleotides are TGTGCCAGCAGCTCCCTGACTAGCGGGAGATACGAGCAGTACTTC. Translated, it gives CASSSLTSGRYEQYF.

This clone has just a few counts. The CDR3: CASSIDGGSYSNQPQHF. CDR3 bases: TGTGCCAGTAGTATAGATGGGGGCAGTTATAGCAATCAGCCCCAGCATTTT. This chain joins TRBV19 and TRBJ1-5; possible D gene TRBD1, 6 bases. The V end lost 0 bases, the J end lost 0 bases, and 12 bases lay between the germline ends. This CDR3 spans 17 amino acids. The germline V gene encodes CDR1 LNHDA and CDR2 SQIVND (reference sequence). Full variable domain (rest looked up from reference TRBV19 and TRBJ1-5): DGGITQSPKYLFRKEGQNVTLSCEQNLNHDAMYWYRQDPGQGLRLIYYSQIVNDFQKGDIAEGYSVSREKKESFPLTVTSAQKNPTAFYLCASSIDGGSYSNQPQHFGDGTRLSIL.

The sample holds a few counts of this clone. DNA for the CDR3: TGTGCCAGCAGTCCCCCGAGTAGGGGCGGCACTGAAGCTTTCTTT. This codes for CASSPPSRGGTEAFF. This chain joins TRBV27 and TRBJ1-1, with D possibly matching TRBD1 (5 bases). The V gene's germline CDR1 is MNHEY and CDR2 SMNVEV (reference sequence). Trimming cost V 5 bases and J 4 bases, with 17 bases left between them. The CDR3 length is 15 residues.

Points on this clone: The missing conserved phenylalanine or tryptophan at the end of this CDR3 makes a read error likely. The chain joins TRBV7-8 to TRBJ2-7; TRBD1 matches at 8 bases. This CDR3 contains 13 residues. V lost 4 bases to trimming and J lost 6 bases; unmatched junction nucleotides: 5. CDR1 and CDR2 from the germline V gene are SGHVS and FQNEAQ. The CDR3 reads CASSSDRVSEQYL. The CDR3 DNA sequence: TGTGCCAGCAGCTCGGACAGGGTGAGCGAGCAGTACCTC.